This T cell receptor beta chain emerged from a study of control samples from healthy donors and cancer patients. The data were produced by immunoSEQ multiplex PCR, yet TCRdb's version contains in-frame clones alone and is incomplete. This table has 100,000 to 150,000 clones, over 85% appearing once. Trimming removed 2 bases from V and 4 bases from J, with 6 bases in between. In germline, CDR1 is SGHRS, CDR2 YFSETQ. The CDR3 is 13 amino acids. The chain uses TRBV5-1 and TRBJ2-2, with D hard to call. The sequenced material came from PBMCs. The clonotype comes from a man aged 50-60 years with head and neck cancer. The CDR3 spells CASSFTVTGELFF. DNA of the CDR3: TGCGCCAGCAGCTTTACGGTCACCGGGGAGCTGTTTTTT.